This T cell receptor (beta chain) is drawn from a study of PD-L1 blockade in urothelial cancer. Study information: Blood was analyzed 3 weeks (second dose) and 6 weeks after treatment start.

Trimming pared 4 bases from V and 3 bases from J, leaving 10 bases between. The CDR3 has 13 amino acids. Germline CDR1 SEHNR, CDR2 FQNEAQ (reference sequence). General study results and limits: Pretreatment TCR clonality in blood, when below the median, was predictive of better survival.

About this clone: Its antigen is still unknown.

Time point given: peripheral blood 6 weeks after treatment start. Patients in the study were battling locally advanced or metastatic urothelial carcinoma. PCRs each included synthetic TCR analog templates spiked in. Clones were read by immunoSEQ multiplex PCR, and TCRdb kept only the in-frame ones, dropping some. Of 40,000 to 45,000 clones in the sample, less than 95% were seen once. The receptor comes from a man aged 70-80 years with urothelial cancer. This chain connects TRBV7-9 to TRBJ2-7; no clear D. This specimen was PBMCs, taken around atezolizumab (anti-PD-L1) treatment. The CDR3: CASSSYSGYEQYF. CDR3 nucleotide sequence: TGTGCCAGCAGCTCCTACTCCGGCTACGAGCAGTACTTC.